Listed here is a single T cell receptor (beta chain). This clone was seen just once. Its antigen is unknown. No much larger clone exists at a distance of one base, and base qualities are not known. The protocol used for the library was the immunoSEQ multiplex PCR assay. For the multiplex PCR, a mixture combining 60 forward primers for TCR Vbeta segments and 13 reverse primers for TCR Jbeta segments was used. A multiplex PCR assay on genomic DNA amplified the CDR3 region of rearranged TCR beta genes. Amplified TCR beta libraries were sequenced as 87-base-pair reads on the Illumina HiSeq System. The authors processed their data as follows. A later analysis tallied 75 million to 95 million unique TCR beta chains across the 666 repertoires, and about 12 million of those chains were shared by two or more donors. Raw reads were error-corrected and collapsed into unique sequences with a nearest-neighbor algorithm that merged closely related sequences to remove PCR and sequencing errors. CDR3 sequences were aligned to IMGT reference sequences to assign V, D and J gene segments. For a sequence to be retained, a match of at least six nucleotides was required to both a V gene segment and a J gene segment. A rearrangement counted as productive if the CDR3 had no stop codons and remained in frame with V and J, and every other rearrangement counted as non-productive. Following IMGT convention, CDR3 was defined as the stretch from the second conserved V-encoded cysteine to the conserved J-encoded phenylalanine. The earlier analysis of about 640 of the donors excluded any sequence lacking an unambiguous match to a single V gene segment. In an earlier analysis of a few hundred of the donors, V segments were called functional above 56.7% productive rearrangements and were called segregating when the between-donor standard deviation exceeded 5%. A statistical classification framework was built to diagnose cytomegalovirus status from the catalog of TCR beta chain sequences. A later analysis assigned V and J genes by comparing TCR nucleotide sequences with IMGT/GENE-DB human TR gene sequences. The TCRdist pipeline was used in a later analysis to assign CDR3 sequences and most-parsimonious VDJ recombination scenarios. In a later analysis, every TCR beta chain was defined by the combination of its CDR3 amino acid sequence and its V-gene family, and reads without a unique V-gene family were dropped. A later analysis removed 592 highly shared, low-generation-probability nucleotide sequences to deal with suspected cross-contamination and a sequencing artifact. A later analysis calculated a clonal expansion index for each public chain from normalized within-repertoire ranks of inferred template counts. In a later analysis, generation probabilities were computed with a VDJ recombination model fitted to out-of-frame rearrangements, and the resulting probabilities were checked against IGoR. In a later analysis, TCR-TCR, TCR-HLA and TCR-CMV co-occurrence was scored with hypergeometric tests, and a repertoire-size bias correction was applied to TCR pairs. In a later analysis, false discovery rates were estimated by permuting HLA or CMV assignments 20 times. In a later analysis, co-occurring TCRs were grouped using DBSCAN, and TCRdist sequence similarity was added for clustering within HLA-allele-positive subsets. Repertoires with fewer than 30,000 or more than 120,000 public chains were left out of co-occurrence clustering, as were a few repertoires with anomalous nucleotide sharing. The source is immuneACCESS, and TCRdb retained only in-frame sequences with V and J called. Part of the clones is not carried over; for the studies checked, unresolved V genes explain less than half of this, and the remainder is unexplained. V, J and clone size derive from that table, while D and trimming were established from the DNA sequence. For this sample there are around 180,000 clones; 80% appear just once. The ten largest clones add up to almost 7% of the sample.

In total, more than 500 healthy bone marrow donors made up the cohort. Cohort members were all nominally healthy when sampled, although unrecorded immune exposures were likely present. The donor tested CMV seropositive and was one of the 289 seropositive cohort members. Every donor gave a peripheral blood sample, and the peripheral blood mononuclear cells from that sample were used for TCR beta sequencing. The Qiagen DNeasy Blood Extraction Kit was used to extract genomic DNA from the blood cell samples. The entry originates in a study of cytomegalovirus exposure and HLA in healthy donors (TCRdb year 2017). With respect to the entire study: In an earlier analysis of 587 of the donors, approximately 260 Gb of sequence data and just under 120 million unique TCR beta sequences from about 190 million T cells were reported. The study was designed to test whether signatures of past pathogen exposure could be identified by cataloging public T cell receptors. Because of strong linkage in the cohort, roughly five DR-DQ haplotypes were treated as single units for association and clustering. Every repertoire in the discovery cohort had been generated on one and the same sequencing platform. Among the roughly 390 genotyped donors, around 81% belonged to the genetic ancestry cluster associated with self-reported Caucasian donors. HLA typing included class I and class II loci at four-digit resolution. Rather than drawing on any new phenotypic data, the later analysis identified candidate immune exposures from TCR beta sequences and the way those sequences occurred across donors. In addition to the first cohort of 650 to 750 subjects, a separate validation cohort of approximately 110 different subjects was used. In an earlier analysis of 587 of the donors, high-throughput TCR beta sequencing was used to judge whether each TCR beta V gene segment behaved as functional or pseudogenic. An early release that covered about 600 HLA-typed donors contained around 300 gigabases of sequencing data and tens of millions of unique TCR sequences. The study profiled the T cell repertoires of hundreds of subjects by immunosequencing and related them to cytomegalovirus serostatus. Donor age, sex, ethnicity and CMV serostatus were collected together with the repertoire data. The study combined high-throughput TCR immunosequencing, statistical association of individual TCRs with disease status, and machine learning to predict cytomegalovirus infection status. In a later analysis, previously published TCR beta repertoires from several hundred donors were re-analyzed and high-resolution HLA genotyping was added so that TCR occurrence patterns could be studied. The number of donors typed differed by locus, with about 629-630 for A, B, C, DRB1 and DQB1, around 520 for DQA1, approximately 570 for DPA1, and approximately 470 for DPB1. A later genetic analysis took genome-wide SNP genotypes for about three fifths of the roughly 700 donors and used that subset as a discovery cohort. Across some 400 genotyped donors of the cohort, an average of approximately 240,000 unique TCR beta nucleotide sequences per donor were sequenced, and approximately 17% of those sequences were non-productive.

Findings and caveats that apply to the study as a whole: Linkage disequilibrium might explain the correlated functional status among segregating V segments, but an unknown experimental factor could not be ruled out. The cohort was sequenced for TCR beta chains only, and without alpha or paired-chain data the features that could be detected were limited. In a later analysis, TCR association rates were found to vary across HLA loci, with the most associated TCRs seen for DRB1 alleles and the fewest for HLA-C alleles. An earlier analysis of some 590 of the donors showed that most TCR beta V segments appeared in productive rearrangements either about 87% or about 30% of the time, which broadly matched IMGT annotations. In a later analysis, HLA-associated TCR beta chains showed more clonal expansion and lower generation probabilities than non-associated chains that were equally common. In vitro tests confirmed that three of the cytomegalovirus-associated TCR beta chains recognize cytomegalovirus antigens. According to a later analysis, most CMV-associated TCR beta chains appeared to be HLA-restricted, and the HLA associations seemed to be driven largely by CMV exposure. In a later analysis, over 15,000 TCR beta sequences were associated with specific HLA alleles at a false discovery rate of 0.05. Presence/absence analyses assumed roughly uniform sequencing depth across donors, an assumption that may not hold. While some public TCRs were present in many individuals, most TCR sequences turned up only very rarely across donors. For the cohort, immune exposure information was limited to CMV serostatus. Several of the top co-occurrence clusters appeared to be linked to parvovirus B19, influenza, CMV and Epstein-Barr virus, according to a later analysis. Because counts were too low, 15 to 20 rarely observed V segments, including chromosome 9 orphons, were left out of the earlier analysis of 500 to 750 of the donors. A further reported finding was that TCR beta sequences accurately predicted the HLA-A and HLA-B alleles for most subjects in the first cohort. In a later genetic analysis, a missense DCLRE1C variant was associated with V-gene and J-gene trimming of TCR beta chains, and the association was replicated in an independent cohort. Cytomegalovirus status was reported to be diagnosed by the classifier with high specificity and sensitivity in both the original and validation cohorts. Strong co-occurrence of HLA alleles, especially DR and DQ, made assigning TCR associations to individual alleles difficult. It was suggested by the authors that the approach could potentially be generalized to other disease states and immunological phenotypes. Because some donors lacked HLA typing at each locus, the association tests relied only on the typed subset. The sequencing pipeline was judged likely to have produced a cluster of highly shared sequence variants as a technical artifact. In the study, about 150 TCR beta chains were listed as associated with cytomegalovirus. Compared with the approximately 600-donor mean, donors in an Asian-associated ancestry cluster had fewer N-insertions in productive TCRs, according to a later genetic analysis.

Sequencing was carried out using PBMCs. The source is a man aged 25 to 45 in good health and CMV-seropositive.

The bases are TGTGCCAGCAGCCAAGGACTAGCGGGAACTAGCACAGATACGCAGTATTTT. This is translated as CASSQGLAGTSTDTQYF. The chain is encoded by TRBV14 joined to TRBJ2-3; the junction holds 11 bases that match TRBD2. In the germline V gene, CDR1 corresponds to SGHDN and CDR2 to FVKESK. The V end gives up 1 base and the J end 0 bases, leaving 3 bases in the junction not matched to a gene. Counted from cysteine to phenylalanine, this CDR3 has 17 amino acids. Just CDR3 DNA is preserved here, 51 bases in frame from base 1.